This TCR beta chain was retrieved from a study of OX40 agonist ivuxolimab in advanced cancers. For the wider study: Ivuxolimab was an agonistic, fully human IgG2 monoclonal antibody directed against OX40 (CD134), a costimulatory receptor. The point of sequencing TCRbeta in the periphery was to test whether ivuxolimab changed TCR sequence diversity and drove clonal T-cell expansion. The dose-escalation cohort was around 84% male with a mean age of approximately 59 years, ranging from about 23 to 85. Partial responses occurred in three dose-escalation patients: two with cutaneous melanoma and one with hepatocellular carcinoma. Of the approximately 50 dose-escalation patients, hepatocellular carcinoma was present in about 20, melanoma in approximately 15, renal cell carcinoma in 9 and head and neck cancer in 9. The paper describes the monotherapy dose-escalation part (N of about 55 patients) of the phase I trial of ivuxolimab. Intravenous ivuxolimab was administered to patients every 2 weeks at six dose levels: 0.01, 0.1, 0.3, 1.5, 3 and 10 mg/kg. Patients were allowed to have had prior anti-PD-1, anti-PD-L1 or anti-CTLA-4 therapy, and approximately 40% of the dose-escalation patients had previously received checkpoint inhibitors. The full study reports these points: After ivuxolimab, CD8+ T cells had more expanded clones than CD4+ T cells on average. The antigen specificity of the peripheral T cells that underwent clonal expansion was not determined. At doses from 0.1 to 3.0 mg/kg, clonal expansion was seen in both CD4+ and CD8+ blood T cells between baseline and week 6. In partial responders in the 0.1-3.0 mg/kg groups, normalized peripheral clonal expansion was found to be among the lowest, especially among CD8+ T cells. Low levels of normalized T-cell clonal expansion were also seen in some nonresponding patients.

The trial excluded patients who had a history of autoimmune disease or were on systemic immunosuppression. Peripheral blood for TCR sequencing was collected from all dose cohorts at baseline, on cycle 4 day 1, and on cycle 7 day 1. Samples were obtained from an open-label, multicenter, first-in-human phase I dose-escalation trial of ivuxolimab. Adults with locally advanced or metastatic melanoma, renal cell carcinoma, hepatocellular carcinoma or head and neck squamous cell carcinoma were enrolled in the trial. Before TCR sequencing, CD4+ T cells and CD8+ T cells were sorted from peripheral blood as separate populations. Genomic DNA was extracted from sorted cells for sequencing of the TCRbeta CDR3 region. TCRbeta CDR3 regions were sequenced using the immunoSEQ Assay. TCRdb took over this immuneACCESS table, retaining in-frame rearrangements with V and J assigned. Such tables are incomplete; in checked studies, under half of the missing clones stem from an unresolved V gene, and the remainder is unexplained. This sample has about 73,000 clones in its table, and over 75% of those were observed once. Together, the top ten hold roughly 0.5% of the sample.

Concerning this clone: Its antigen has not been determined. Per-nucleotide qualities are absent, and no much larger clonotype sits a single base away.

V is shortened by 3 bases, J by 11 bases, and the region joining them spans 14 bases. The CDR3, from cysteine to phenylalanine, totals 13 residues. CDR3 DNA is the only sequence kept; it has 39 bases, read in frame from the first base. Per the germline V gene (reference sequence), LNHDA is the CDR1 and SQIVND is the CDR2. This specimen was CD4+ or CD8+ T cells sorted from blood, taken in a trial of the OX40 agonist ivuxolimab. This TCR was recovered from an adult with an advanced solid tumor such as melanoma, head and neck, liver or kidney cancer. Rearrangement joined TRBV19 to TRBJ1-5; a weak D assignment points to TRBD1 (5 bases agree). The encoded CDR3 is CASSMGTVPAQHF. The DNA sequence is TGTGCCAGTAGTATGGGGACTGTCCCAGCCCAGCATTTT.